This T cell receptor beta chain was sequenced during a study of neurological immune-mediated disorders. Study outcomes and limitations: For the multiple sclerosis repertoire cluster, an association with any clinical or MRI feature was absent.

This clonotype has at least ten counts. The target antigen is unknown. Template-switch 5'RACE cDNA synthesis added a 10-nucleotide unique molecular identifier. Each sequencing run yielded over 170 million TCR-beta sequences from 15-18 subjects. TCRdb passed the 5' RACE reads through MiXCR, listing each CDR3 protein once. The sample includes tens of thousands of distinct CDR3 sequences, almost 4% of them seen just once. Germline V gene data show CDR1 as SEHNR and CDR2 as FQNEAQ (reference sequence). CDR3 length equals 19 residues. V was clipped by 5 bases and J by 0 bases, with 25 bases between them. The unsorted libraries were generated from a total of 2 million PBMCs, which had been stored in RNAlater at -80 C.

The chain is built from TRBV7-9 and TRBJ1-1, with a weak D call TRBD1 (5 bases). The TCR comes from a man aged 25 to 45 with multiple sclerosis. Sequenced: PBMCs. In DNA form, the CDR3 reads TGTGCCAGCAGCGCGCATCGCTTTCCAGGGAAAATCATGAACACTGAAGCTTTCTTT. Amino acids: CASSAHRFPGKIMNTEAFF.